This T cell receptor (beta chain) was retrieved from a study of blood T cell repertoires in COVID-19. Study information: Sites in the United States, Italy and Spain provided acute and convalescent COVID-19 samples. Nucleic acid was either cDNA or gDNA, and it came from T cells, B-cell-depleted T cells, or PBMCs.

This clone occurred a few times. V was clipped by 4 bases and J by 3 bases, with 18 bases between them. Germline-derived CDR1 and CDR2 are SEHNR and FQNEAQ (reference sequence). The CDR3 is made up of 16 amino acids. In the authors' methods: How many nucleated cells were present was estimated from reference gene primer amplification. TCRdb's table, derived via immunoSEQ multiplex PCR, lists solely in-frame clones and lacks some. D and trimming were read from the DNA, whereas the V and J calls and clone size are those reported in that table. Of some 180,000 clones in the sample, approximately 84% were seen once.

Sequencing was performed on peripheral blood. This TCR derives from a man between 65 and 85 years old with active or convalescent COVID-19. V and J are TRBV7-9 and TRBJ1-2; the D gene is possibly TRBD1 (5 bases). DNA for the CDR3: TGTGCCAGCAGCTACACAGGACGGCACAGAGACTATGGCTACACCTTC. This encodes CASSYTGRHRDYGYTF.